These 30 T cell receptor beta chains share one sample of origin, sequenced in a study of OX40 agonist ivuxolimab in advanced cancers. Assay: immunoSEQ multiplex PCR; the TCRdb copy retains only in-frame clones and omits some. Of nearly 65,000 clones in the sample, about nine tenths were seen once. Here the sequenced sample was CD4+ or CD8+ T cells sorted from blood, taken in a trial of the OX40 agonist ivuxolimab. These receptors were taken from an adult with an advanced solid tumor such as melanoma, head and neck, liver or kidney cancer.

The chain is built from TRBV4-1 and TRBJ2-7; D assignment may be TRBD1 or TRBD2 (5 bases each). The CDR3 totals 16 residues. The V gene's germline CDR1 is MGHRA and CDR2 YSYEKL. Between the trimmed V and J ends, which lost 4 bases and 2 bases, there was a span of 18 bases. The CDR3 nucleotides read TGCGCCAGCAGCCTAAGACTACAGGCTCAAGCCTACGAGCAGTACTTC. Its protein is CASSLRLQAQAYEQYF.

The V gene is TRBV27, the J gene TRBJ2-1; tentative D call: TRBD1 (6 bases). Germline assignment: CDR1 MNHEY and CDR2 SMNVEV (reference sequence). Between the trimmed V and J ends, which lost 5 bases and 9 bases, there was a span of 14 bases. The CDR3 is 13 residues long. As DNA, the CDR3 is TGTGCCAGCAGTCTAGGGACAAGCGGTGAGCAGTTCTTC. It encodes CASSLGTSGEQFF.

The chain combines TRBV27 with TRBJ2-3; 8 nucleotides match TRBD1. Germline CDR1 MNHEY, CDR2 SMNVEV (reference sequence). The CDR3 covers 14 residues. With V trimmed by 5 bases and J by 5 bases, 6 bases remained unmatched. The CDR3 sequence is CASSLQGAGDTQYF. CDR3 sequence (DNA): TGTGCCAGCAGTCTTCAGGGGGCCGGAGATACGCAGTATTTT.

CDR3 amino acids: CASSIRVSYEQYF. The CDR3 bases are TGTGCCAGCAGCATTAGGGTGTCCTACGAGCAGTACTTC. The chain uses TRBV13 and TRBJ2-7; no clear D. The CDR3 has 13 amino acids. V was shortened by 5 bases and J by 1 base, with 9 bases between the two germline ends. Germline CDR1 is PRHDT and CDR2 is FYEKMQ (reference sequence).

The chain combines TRBV9 with TRBJ2-5; 7 nucleotides agree with TRBD2. Trimming took 3 bases from V and 4 from J; bases not matched to a gene: 0. Germline CDR1 reads SGDLS; CDR2 reads YYNGEE. The CDR3 loop spans 12 amino acids. The CDR3 nucleotides read TGTGCCAGCAGCGGGGAGGGAGAGACCCAGTACTTC. Residues: CASSGEGETQYF.

CDR3 sequence: CAWTGPGANVLTF. Written as DNA, the CDR3 is TGTGCCTGGACAGGTCCTGGGGCCAACGTCCTGACTTTC. The chain employs TRBV30 and TRBJ2-6; D is unclear. Germline values: CDR1 GTSNPN, CDR2 SVGIG (reference sequence). This CDR3 spans 13 amino acids. Deletions cut 4 bases from V and 2 bases from J, with 6 bases between.

This clone was counted once. The sample carries other DNA sequences with the same CDR3. The chain employs TRBV9 and TRBJ1-5, with D uncertain. The V and J ends lost 4 bases and 1 base respectively, with 9 bases between them. This CDR3 contains 14 residues. From germline, CDR1 is SGDLS and CDR2 YYNGEE. The CDR3, as DNA: TGTGCCAGCAGCTCAGCAGGAAGCAATCAGCCCCAGCATTTT. This gives the protein CASSSAGSNQPQHF.

The J gene is TRBJ1-1, the V gene TRBV6-5; D not certain. CDR1 MNHEY and CDR2 SVGAGI come from the germline V gene. The CDR3 extends over 14 amino acids. With 8 bases removed from V and 5 bases from J, the gap between germline ends came to 18 bases. In nucleotides, the CDR3 is TGTGCCAGCGACCAGACGGGTGACAAAACTGAAGCTTTCTTT. Translating it yields CASDQTGDKTEAFF.

The CDR3 protein is CSVGTDTEAFF. The CDR3, as DNA: TGCAGCGTTGGTACGGACACTGAAGCTTTCTTT. This sequence joins TRBV29-1 and TRBJ1-1; D unresolved. The CDR3 spans 11 residues. Germline V gene data show CDR1 as SQVTM and CDR2 as ANQGSEA. V lost 4 bases and J 3 bases, leaving 6 bases between the germline ends.

This chain uses TRBV29-1 with TRBJ2-1, with D hard to call. With 5 bases removed from V and 3 bases from J, the gap between germline ends came to 11 bases. The CDR3 runs 13 residues. Germline CDR1 is SQVTM and CDR2 is ANQGSEA. As DNA, the CDR3 is TGCAGCGTTCTTTACCGCGACTACAATGAGCAGTTCTTC. This gives the protein CSVLYRDYNEQFF.

This clone occurred once. This chain joins TRBV7-6 and TRBJ2-5; D might be TRBD1 (6 bases). V lost 4 bases to trimming and J lost 3 bases, with 9 bases between them. CDR3 length: 13 residues. The germline V gene has CDR1 SGHVS and CDR2 FNYEAQ. CDR3 DNA sequence: TGTGCCAGCAGCTCACAGGGAAAAGAGACCCAGTACTTC. Translating gives CASSSQGKETQYF.

This rearrangement joins TRBV27 to TRBJ1-1; the D is unclear. CDR3 length: 13 residues. V gave up 3 bases and J gave up 1 base, with 6 bases separating them. Germline CDR1 MNHEY, CDR2 SMNVEV (reference sequence). Here the CDR3 DNA reads TGTGCCAGCAGTTTCTTACAGAACACTGAAGCTTTCTTT. The encoded protein is CASSFLQNTEAFF.

This clone has more than one count but fewer than ten. The CDR3 DNA reads as TGTGCCAGCAGCCATAAAGGATCGGGGATCCCCCTCCACTTT. Its translation: CASSHKGSGIPLHF. The chain has TRBV13 and TRBJ1-6; D gene ambiguous. Trimming removed 5 bases from V and 13 bases from J, with 18 bases in between. The CDR3 consists of 14 residues. Germline V gene data show CDR1 as PRHDT and CDR2 as FYEKMQ (reference sequence).

The V gene is TRBV6-5, the J gene TRBJ1-6, with D tentatively TRBD1 (5 bases). V shed 6 bases and J shed 0 bases, with 6 bases lying between them. CDR1 and CDR2 (germline): MNHEY, SVGAGI. CDR3 size: 14 residues. DNA of the CDR3: TGTGCCAGCAGCCAGGGCTCCTATAATTCACCCCTCCACTTT. Encoded protein: CASSQGSYNSPLHF.

The rearrangement uses TRBV6-1 and TRBJ1-5; D possibly corresponds to TRBD1 (5 bases). Trimming left V 1 base short and J 1 base short, with 5 bases between. Germline values: CDR1 MNHNS, CDR2 SASEGT. The length of the CDR3 is 14 residues. The CDR3 bases are TGTGCCAGCAGTGAAGACAGGAGCAATCAGCCCCAGCATTTT. Protein product: CASSEDRSNQPQHF.

The chain employs TRBV19 and TRBJ2-2; tentatively, D is TRBD1 (5 bases). V was pared by 5 bases and J by 5 bases, with 15 bases between. CDR3 size: 15 residues. Germline V gene lookup returns CDR1 LNHDA and CDR2 SQIVND (reference sequence). CDR3 protein: CASSLPVGLTGELFF. CDR3 DNA sequence: TGTGCCAGTAGTCTTCCCGTGGGGCTTACCGGGGAGCTGTTTTTT.

The chain carries TRBV27 and TRBJ2-1; D gene ambiguous. V lost 5 bases, J lost 7 bases, and 9 bases lay in between. CDR1 is MNHEY and CDR2 is SMNVEV in the germline V gene (reference sequence). The CDR3 loop spans 12 amino acids. The CDR3 bases are TGTGCCAGCAGTCCCCATTATAATGAGCAGTTCTTC. Translation gives CASSPHYNEQFF.

The chain joins TRBV27 to TRBJ2-3; D may be TRBD1 (6 bases). The germline V gene has CDR1 MNHEY and CDR2 SMNVEV (reference sequence). V was clipped by 7 bases and J by 2 bases, with 16 bases between them. The CDR3 has 15 amino acids. The CDR3 coding sequence is TGTGCCAGCACAATCTCCGCAGGGGCCACAGATACGCAGTATTTT. This translates into CASTISAGATDTQYF.

The chain uses TRBV5-1 and TRBJ2-1; TRBD2 matches 7 bases. This CDR3 is 16 amino acids long. Per the germline V gene, CDR1 is SGHRS and CDR2 is YFSETQ. The J segment lost 5 bases and the V segment lost 1 base, leaving 9 bases of the junction unmatched. CDR3 nucleotides: TGCGCCAGCAGCTTGCGGGCGGGGGAAGCGCACAATGAGCAGTTCTTC. It specifies CASSLRAGEAHNEQFF.

The rearrangement joins TRBV19 to TRBJ1-1; TRBD1 might be the D (5 bases). Trimming took off 8 bases at V and 10 bases at J, with 20 bases between the two ends. Looked up from germline, CDR1 is LNHDA and CDR2 is SQIVND (reference sequence). This CDR3 contains 13 residues. In nucleotides, the CDR3 is TGTGCCAGTTCGTTTGGGACGGGTAATCGAGCTTTCTTT. It yields the protein CASSFGTGNRAFF.

The chain is built from TRBV4-1 and TRBJ2-7; 7 nucleotides agree with TRBD1. Germline lookup yields CDR1 MGHRA and CDR2 YSYEKL. The J segment lost 2 bases and the V segment lost 0 bases, leaving 19 bases of the junction unmatched. The CDR3 contains 20 residues. Here the CDR3 reads CASSQDPVYGTDLKPYEQYF. The CDR3 DNA is TGCGCCAGCAGCCAAGATCCGGTGTATGGGACAGACCTTAAACCCTACGAGCAGTACTTC.

The CDR3 loop reads CASSFSAYEQYF. CDR3 in DNA: TGTGCCAGCAGCTTTTCTGCCTACGAGCAGTACTTC. This chain connects TRBV5-8 to TRBJ2-7; D is undetermined. The CDR3 length is 12 residues. Germline V gene sequence: CDR1 SGHTS, CDR2 YDEGEE. Trimming left V 2 bases short and J 2 bases short, with 5 bases between.

This sequence joins TRBV5-6 and TRBJ2-3, with 14 bases identical to TRBD2. The CDR3 loop spans 15 amino acids. V gave up 4 bases and J gave up 8 bases; unmatched junction bases: 6. Germline V gene lookup returns CDR1 SGHDT and CDR2 YYEEEE. CDR3: CASSRGTSGRATQYF. CDR3 DNA sequence: TGTGCCAGCAGCCGAGGGACTAGCGGGAGAGCTACGCAGTATTTT.

This clone has a handful of counts. This chain joins TRBV19 and TRBJ2-7; D possibly corresponds to TRBD1 (6 bases). This CDR3 is 14 amino acids long. V was pared by 10 bases and J by 0 bases, with 16 bases between. Per germline, CDR1 LNHDA and CDR2 SQIVND (reference sequence). The CDR3 spells CATTNRDISYEQYF. The CDR3 coding sequence is TGTGCCACTACGAACAGGGATATCTCCTACGAGCAGTACTTC.

The V call is TRBV27, the J call TRBJ2-7; 8 bases are a match to TRBD2. The junction had 7 bases not matched to a gene; V was cut back by 7 bases and J by 2 bases. Looked up from germline, CDR1 is MNHEY and CDR2 is SMNVEV (reference sequence). The CDR3 sequence is 14 residues long. The CDR3 nucleotides are TGTGCCAGCACGGCCACTAGCGGTCCCTACGAGCAGTACTTC. Its translation: CASTATSGPYEQYF.

This clone is a singleton in its sample. The V gene is TRBV7-3, the J gene TRBJ2-1; 8 nucleotides line up with TRBD2. V shed 3 bases, J shed 6 bases, and the junction held 4 bases outside the gene matches. Germline CDR1 and CDR2: SGHTA and FQGTGA. The CDR3 runs 14 residues. The CDR3 coding sequence is TGTGCCAGCAGCTTGAGCGGGAGAGGCAATGAGCAGTTCTTC. Translated, it gives CASSLSGRGNEQFF. Based on the CDR3 plus reference TRBV7-3 and TRBJ2-1, the full variable domain is GAGVSQTPSNKVTEKGKYVELRCDPISGHTALYWYRQSLGQGPEFLIYFQGTGAADDSGLPNDRFFAVRPEGSVSTLKIQRTERGDSAVYLCASSLSGRGNEQFFGPGTRLTVL.

The chain uses TRBV7-9 and TRBJ2-1, with a tentative D call TRBD1 (5 bases). The CDR3 runs to 13 residues. With 0 bases removed from V and 7 bases from J, the gap between germline ends came to 7 bases. CDR1 and CDR2 from the germline V gene are SEHNR and FQNEAQ (reference sequence). The CDR3 protein is CASSLAGQNEQFF. Here the CDR3 DNA reads TGTGCCAGCAGCTTAGCGGGGCAGAATGAGCAGTTCTTC.

The chain carries TRBV9 and TRBJ1-1, with D possibly TRBD1 on 6 matching bases. Trimming took off 0 bases at V and 5 bases at J, with 14 bases between the two ends. The CDR3 has 15 amino acids. The germline V gene has CDR1 SGDLS and CDR2 YYNGEE. CDR3 DNA sequence: TGTGCCAGCAGCGTAGGTTTGGGGGGCTCAACTGAAGCTTTCTTT. It specifies CASSVGLGGSTEAFF.

The chain couples TRBV6-5 to TRBJ2-7; TRBD1 aligns across 10 bases. Losses at the gene ends were 0 bases for V and 6 bases for J; bases not matched to a gene: 8. This CDR3 has 16 residues. Germline lookup yields CDR1 MNHEY and CDR2 SVGAGI. The DNA of the CDR3 is TGTGCCAGCAGTTACTCGGGACAGGGGTTTTTGAGCGAGCAGTACTTC. Amino acid sequence: CASSYSGQGFLSEQYF.

This clone appeared a single time. This chain connects TRBV28 to TRBJ1-1; D unclear. This CDR3 region has 18 residues. Germline V gene data show CDR1 as MDHEN and CDR2 as SYDVKM. The V end was cut by 3 bases, the J end by 0 bases, with 20 bases between. DNA of the CDR3: TGTGCCAGCAGTTTTATCGGGTCAGAGGGTGGAATGAACACTGAAGCTTTCTTT. It is translated as CASSFIGSEGGMNTEAFF.